This T cell receptor beta chain was sequenced for a study of blood T cell repertoires in COVID-19. Study-wide context: The United States, Italy and Spain supplied acute and convalescent COVID-19 samples. T cells, B-cell-depleted T cells, or PBMCs provided the cDNA or gDNA that served as material.

Under the authors' procedure: Estimated nucleated cell counts came from reference gene primer amplification. Repertoires were generated with immunoSEQ multiplex PCR, while TCRdb's copy carries only in-frame clones and drops some. That table is the source of V, J and clone size, and D and trimming were worked out from the DNA. The profile covers under 100,000 clones, with more than 75% appearing a single time and 0.85% to 1.2% taken by the ten largest. Germline V gene data show CDR1 as SEHNR and CDR2 as FQNEAQ (reference sequence). The CDR3 extends over 15 amino acids. Trimming stripped 5 bases from V and 5 bases from J, with 19 bases between.

The chain couples TRBV7-9 to TRBJ2-7; possibly TRBD2 for D (6 bases). This TCR was recovered from a human donor in a cohort sampled during active COVID-19. The sample comprised peripheral blood. Here the CDR3 DNA reads TGTGCCAGCAGCCCCTACGGGAGAGGAGGCGACGAGCAGTACTTC. This encodes CASSPYGRGGDEQYF.